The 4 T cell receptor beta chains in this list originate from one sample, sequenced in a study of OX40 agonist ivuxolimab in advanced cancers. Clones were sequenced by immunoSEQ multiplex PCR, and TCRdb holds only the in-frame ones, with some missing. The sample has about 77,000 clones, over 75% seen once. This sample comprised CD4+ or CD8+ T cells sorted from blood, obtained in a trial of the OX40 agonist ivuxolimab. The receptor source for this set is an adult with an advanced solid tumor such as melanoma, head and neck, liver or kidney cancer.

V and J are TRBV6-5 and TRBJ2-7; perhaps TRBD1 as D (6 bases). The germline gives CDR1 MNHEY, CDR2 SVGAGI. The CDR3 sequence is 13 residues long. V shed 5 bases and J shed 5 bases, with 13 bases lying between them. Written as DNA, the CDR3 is TGTGCCAGCAGTAATACAGGGTTCCACGAGCAGTACTTC. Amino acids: CASSNTGFHEQYF.

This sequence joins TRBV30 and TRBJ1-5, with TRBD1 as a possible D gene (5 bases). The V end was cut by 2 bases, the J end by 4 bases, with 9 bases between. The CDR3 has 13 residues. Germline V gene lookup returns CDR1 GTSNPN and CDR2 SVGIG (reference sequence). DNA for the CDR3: TGTGCCTGGAGTTCACGGGGGAATCAGCCCCAGCATTTT. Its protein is CAWSSRGNQPQHF.

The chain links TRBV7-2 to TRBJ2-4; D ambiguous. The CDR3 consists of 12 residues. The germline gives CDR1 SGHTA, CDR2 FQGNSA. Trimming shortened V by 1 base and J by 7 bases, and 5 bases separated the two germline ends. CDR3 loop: CASSLVANIQYF. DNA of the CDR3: TGTGCCAGCAGCTTAGTGGCCAACATTCAGTACTTC. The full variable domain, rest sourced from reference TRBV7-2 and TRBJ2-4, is GAGVSQSPSNKVTEKGKDVELRCDPISGHTALYWYRQSLGQGLEFLIYFQGNSAPDKSGLPSDRFSAERTGGSVSTLTIQRTQQEDSAVYLCASSLVANIQYFGAGTRLSVL.

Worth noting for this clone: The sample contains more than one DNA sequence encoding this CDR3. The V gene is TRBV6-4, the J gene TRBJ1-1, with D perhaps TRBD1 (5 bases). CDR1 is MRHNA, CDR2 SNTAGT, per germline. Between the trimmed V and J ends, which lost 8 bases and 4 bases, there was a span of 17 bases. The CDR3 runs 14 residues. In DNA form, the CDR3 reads TGTGCCAGCCTCCGAGACGCCGGGGGCACTGAAGCTTTCTTT. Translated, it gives CASLRDAGGTEAFF.